This passage covers 17 T cell receptor beta chains from one sample sequenced in a study of early T cells in non-severe SARS-CoV-2 infection (dated by TCRdb to about 2021). Libraries were built with 5' RACE. Sequenced on a NextSeq 500. The public reads were run again by TCRdb, first through fastp at Q25 and then through MiXCR, and only productive beta chains were kept. A single entry per CDR3 protein holds the most common genes and DNA from its merged rows. The sample records under 65,000 distinct CDR3 sequences, over 9.5% of which are singletons. Of the sample, over 7.5% is held by the ten largest clones. Sequencing input: whole blood. These receptors all stem from an adult who was a healthcare worker with PCR-confirmed SARS-CoV-2 infection or an uninfected control (not recorded which).

Comments on this clonotype: A read error may be the cause here, since a much bigger clone is one base away. This sequence joins TRBV2 and TRBJ2-7; 8 bases line up with TRBD1. V was clipped by 6 bases and J by 3 bases; unmatched bases: 7. Germline loops: CDR1 SNHLY, CDR2 FYNNEI. The CDR3 is 14 amino acids. CDR3 protein: CASSSRTGYYEQYF. The CDR3 DNA follows: TGTGCCAGCAGCTCCCGGACAGGGTACTACGAGCAGTACTTC.

This clonotype was recorded many times. V is TRBV7-9 and J is TRBJ1-1; D remains unclear. V lost 2 bases, J lost 6 bases, and 10 bases lay in between. Germline assignment: CDR1 SEHNR and CDR2 FQNEAQ (reference sequence). This CDR3 is 13 amino acids long. The chain's CDR3 is CASSLKTPAEAFF. As DNA, the CDR3 is TGTGCCAGCAGCTTAAAAACTCCCGCTGAAGCTTTCTTT.

This clonotype has a handful of counts. The chain uses TRBV9 and TRBJ1-5; a weak D match, TRBD1 (5 bases). V lost 1 base and J 7 bases, leaving 9 bases between the germline ends. The CDR3 covers 13 residues. Germline lookup yields CDR1 SGDLS and CDR2 YYNGEE. CDR3 residues: CASSVSSGQPQHF. CDR3 sequence (DNA): TGTGCCAGCAGCGTATCGTCAGGGCAGCCCCAGCATTTT.

The chain combines TRBV6-6 with TRBJ2-7; D possibly corresponds to TRBD1 (6 bases). CDR1 is MNHNY, CDR2 SVGAGI, per germline (reference sequence). The CDR3 extends over 13 amino acids. Trimming stripped 6 bases from V and 6 bases from J, with 15 bases between. DNA for the CDR3: TGTGCCAGCAGCTACCAGACAGGACTCGAGCAGTACTTC. It specifies CASSYQTGLEQYF.

This clonotype turned up a few times. The gene calls are TRBV29-1 and TRBJ2-7; D possibly corresponds to TRBD1 (6 bases). Germline loops: CDR1 SQVTM, CDR2 ANQGSEA. This CDR3 region has 13 residues. V was pared by 7 bases and J by 2 bases, with 15 bases between. In DNA form, the CDR3 reads TGCAGCGCCGCCCCGACAGGAACCTACGAGCAGTACTTC. It codes for CSAAPTGTYEQYF.

The table lists this clonotype with many counts. CDR3 residues: CASSPPGTVYGYTF. The CDR3, as DNA: TGTGCCAGCAGTCCCCCCGGGACAGTCTATGGCTACACCTTC. V gene TRBV27 combines with J gene TRBJ1-2, with TRBD1 identical over 7 bases. The CDR3 consists of 14 residues. Looked up from germline, CDR1 is MNHEY and CDR2 is SMNVEV (reference sequence). Losses at the gene ends were 5 bases for V and 4 bases for J; bases not matched to a gene: 7.

This clonotype was recorded at least ten times. The V gene is TRBV19, the J gene TRBJ2-7; 8 bases agree with TRBD1. Germline CDR1 is LNHDA and CDR2 is SQIVND (reference sequence). Trimming at V came to 3 bases and at J to 2 bases, leaving 3 bases not matched to a gene. This CDR3 is 14 amino acids long. Here the CDR3 DNA reads TGTGCCAGTAGTATCCGGACAGGGCCCTACGAGCAGTACTTC. Encoded protein: CASSIRTGPYEQYF.

This clonotype was counted many times. CDR3 in DNA: TGCAGTGCAGCGGGGGAAGCCTTCCACTACGAGCAGTACTTC. Protein product: CSAAGEAFHYEQYF. The chain joins TRBV20-1 to TRBJ2-7; 8 bases are a match to TRBD2. V lost 6 bases to trimming and J lost 3 bases; unmatched junction nucleotides: 10. Germline V gene data show CDR1 as DFQATT and CDR2 as SNEGSKA (reference sequence). The CDR3 runs to 14 residues.

This clonotype was detected ten times or more. This chain uses TRBV9 with TRBJ2-7, with TRBD1 matching over 8 bases. CDR3 length: 14 amino acids. The germline V gene has CDR1 SGDLS and CDR2 YYNGEE. The V gene end was trimmed by 0 bases and the J gene end by 5 bases; junction bases not matched to a gene: 4. CDR3 bases: TGTGCCAGCAGCGTAGGGACAGGGATCAACGAGCAGTACTTC. Translation: CASSVGTGINEQYF.

This clonotype has more than one count but fewer than ten. The chain links TRBV24-1 to TRBJ1-2; 8 bases are a match to TRBD1. The CDR3 is 13 amino acids. Germline values: CDR1 KGHDR, CDR2 SFDVKD. Trimming took 9 bases from V and 4 from J; bases not matched to a gene: 6. The CDR3 reads CATHPGTGYGYTF. The CDR3 DNA follows: TGTGCCACCCATCCCGGGACAGGCTATGGCTACACCTTC.

This clonotype has more than one count but fewer than ten. J is TRBJ2-7 and V is TRBV27; 9 nucleotides agree with TRBD1. Germline V gene sequence: CDR1 MNHEY, CDR2 SMNVEV (reference sequence). V shed 6 bases and J 2 bases; nucleotides not matched to a gene: 5. The length of the CDR3 is 14 residues. The CDR3 coding sequence is TGTGCCAGCAGCCGGACAGGGGCCCCCTACGAGCAGTACTTC. It codes for CASSRTGAPYEQYF.

The chain combines TRBV7-9 with TRBJ2-1, with no clear D. The CDR3 is made up of 16 amino acids. Trimming pared 1 base from V and 0 bases from J, leaving 10 bases between. Germline V CDR1 and CDR2: SEHNR, FQNEAQ (reference sequence). The DNA of the CDR3 is TGTGCCAGCAGCTTAGGTGGCGTTAGCTCCTACAATGAGCAGTTCTTC. It yields the protein CASSLGGVSSYNEQFF.

This clonotype was recorded at least ten times. The chain carries TRBV28 and TRBJ2-7, with a tentative D call TRBD1 (6 bases). Per the germline V gene, CDR1 is MDHEN and CDR2 is SYDVKM. The CDR3 is 14 residues long. V lost 3 bases and J 4 bases, leaving 13 bases between the germline ends. This CDR3 is CASSLYRAPYEQYF. For the CDR3, the DNA is TGTGCCAGCAGTTTGTACAGGGCCCCTTACGAGCAGTACTTC.

V and J are TRBV28 and TRBJ2-1, with D perhaps given as TRBD1 or TRBD2 (5 bases each). The CDR3 is 12 amino acids. V was shortened by 5 bases and J by 7 bases, with 9 bases between the two germline ends. Germline lookup yields CDR1 MDHEN and CDR2 SYDVKM. The CDR3 spells CASSRDGNEQFF. The CDR3 DNA follows: TGTGCCAGCAGTAGGGACGGGAATGAGCAGTTCTTC.

This clonotype was recorded at least ten times. The chain uses TRBV19 and TRBJ1-2; 7 nucleotides align to TRBD1. The CDR3 is 14 amino acids. Germline V lookup: CDR1 LNHDA, CDR2 SQIVND (reference sequence). V was pared by 3 bases and J by 4 bases, with 5 bases of the junction left unmatched. The chain's CDR3 is CASSISAGGYGYTF. The CDR3 coding sequence is TGTGCCAGTAGTATTTCGGCAGGGGGCTATGGCTACACCTTC.

This clonotype showed up many times. The chain combines TRBV7-8 with TRBJ1-1, with D tentatively TRBD1 (5 bases). This CDR3 comprises 17 residues. Trimming pared 5 bases from V and 0 bases from J, leaving 19 bases between. CDR1 is SGHVS and CDR2 is FQNEAQ in the germline V gene. CDR3 in amino acids: CASSPGLGVKMNTEAFF. The CDR3, as DNA: TGTGCCAGCAGCCCGGGGTTAGGGGTCAAAATGAACACTGAAGCTTTCTTT.

This clonotype was observed at least ten times. V gene TRBV11-3 combines with J gene TRBJ2-1; D not resolved. Between the trimmed V and J ends, which lost 1 base and 7 bases, there was a span of 8 bases. Per the germline V gene, CDR1 is SGHNT and CDR2 is YENEEA. The CDR3 totals 13 residues. CDR3 region: CASSLGYGNEQFF. CDR3 sequence (DNA): TGTGCCAGCAGCTTAGGGTATGGAAATGAGCAGTTCTTC.